The TCR beta chain under discussion was sequenced for a study of T cells after yellow fever vaccination (dated by TCRdb to between 2018 and 2020). Looking at the study overall: Libraries from fractions with low cell numbers were prepared with the SMART-Seq v4 Ultra Low Input RNA kit. Bulk TCR alpha and beta repertoires were sequenced longitudinally to track T-cell clones before and after primary and booster YFV17D yellow fever vaccination. Two healthy male donors, one aged 18 to 30 and one aged 30 to 40 years, made up the cohort. Blood was collected at multiple timepoints before and after primary and secondary immunization, and bulk PBMC replicates and cell subsets were isolated.

The table lists this clonotype with a few counts. What antigen it recognizes has not been identified. It has no much larger one-base neighbor in the sample; base qualities were not kept. TCR cDNA was made using 5'RACE template switching, a step that added a universal primer site and unique molecular identifiers. Priming for cDNA synthesis came from both the TCR alpha and TCR beta constant segments. Library amplification involved two PCR steps, and the second step added sample barcodes and sequencing adapters. Sequencing of libraries was performed on Illumina HiSeq 2500 (2x100 bp) or NovaSeq (2x150 bp). The original pipeline was this. MIGEC was used to demultiplex reads and collapse the reads into UMI consensus sequences, and MiXCR was used for V(D)J alignment. Using edgeR on replicate PBMC samples, clonotypes were called vaccine-responding if FDR was below 0.01 and the log2 fold change was above 5 up to day 15. CD4 or CD8 identity was assigned to each bulk clonotype according to whether the clonotype was present at higher abundance in the sequenced CD4 repertoire or the sequenced CD8 repertoire. Clones were called with MiXCR by TCRdb after fastp trimmed the public reads at Q25, and only in-frame beta chains were retained. For every CDR3 protein sequence, its rows merge into one entry that carries the most common genes and DNA. These V and J calls originate from TCRdb's pipeline instead of the authors' own analysis. The sample table holds roughly 250,000 distinct CDR3 sequences, of which 10% to 15% were seen once. Less than 0.55% of the sample comes from the top ten.

The treatment or condition label corresponds to: live attenuated yellow fever vaccine strain. A standard Ficoll-Paque protocol was used to isolate PBMCs from peripheral blood. CD4 and CD8 T-cell fractions were isolated with Dynabeads CD4 and CD8 positive selection kits. TriZol was used to extract RNA from bulk PBMCs, from CD4 and CD8 fractions, and from dextramer-positive and dextramer-negative fractions. On the study overall, not on this receptor specifically: Computational filtering was needed because FACS-sorted repertoires could contain abundant contaminating clonotypes from the bulk population. Compared with the primary T-cell response, the secondary T-cell response was faster but weaker, reaching its peak on day 5 rather than on day 15. Most clones expanded after primary vaccination were re-detected after the booster (almost 97% of CD4 and around nine tenths of CD8), suggesting broad memory maintenance. Because only two donors were included in the study, the extent to which the findings can be generalized is limited. A small fraction of clonotypes showed up in both the CD4 and CD8 compartments, probably as a result of convergent recombination.

The TCR was taken from a man aged 25-45 years who received the YFV17D yellow fever vaccine. This specimen consisted of CD4+ T cells sorted from PBMCs, obtained 45 days after the yellow fever booster vaccination.

The nucleotides are TGTGCCAGCAGCGGACAACAGGGCACTGAAGCTTTCTTT. Its amino acids are CASSGQQGTEAFF. The chain is assembled from TRBV5-6 and TRBJ1-1; possibly the D gene is TRBD1, per 6 matching bases. CDR1 and CDR2, looked up from the germline V gene, are SGHDT and YYEEEE. Counted from cysteine to phenylalanine, this CDR3 has 13 amino acids. The entry retains the CDR3 DNA only, 39 bases that are in frame from base 1. V and J lose 4 bases and 4 bases, and a span of 11 bases separates them. Supplemented by the reference TRBV5-6 and TRBJ1-1 proteins around the CDR3, the complete variable domain is DAGVTQSPTHLIKTRGQQVTLRCSPKSGHDTVSWYQQALGQGPQFIFQYYEEEERQRGNFPDRFSGHQFPNYSSELNVNALLLGDSALYLCASSGQQGTEAFFGQGTRLTVV.